The sequence of this T cell receptor (beta chain) was determined in a study of preoperative IRX-2 immunotherapy in early breast cancer. The method was immunoSEQ multiplex PCR; TCRdb's version includes in-frame clones alone and lacks a portion of them. The sample lists approximately 25,000 clones; about 75% were seen once. The germline CDR1 and CDR2 sequences are SGHVS and FQNEAQ. The CDR3 length is 17 residues. The ends lost 3 bases at V and 1 base at J; junction bases unmatched: 4. Documented treatment: preoperative locoregional IRX-2 cytokine immunotherapy. Patients received preoperative, locoregional IRX-2 cytokine immunotherapy in a phase Ib study.

The TCR sequence derives from a human donor with breast cancer. The starting material was lymph node tissue, obtained after IRX-2 immunotherapy. The rearrangement joins TRBV7-8 to TRBJ2-6; TRBD1 matches 9 bases. Here the CDR3 DNA reads TGTGCCAGCAGCTTTACAGGGGGCGGATCTGGGGCCAACGTCCTGACTTTC. This gives the protein CASSFTGGGSGANVLTF.